This TCR beta chain was observed in a study of blood T cell repertoires in COVID-19. Some clones are missing from TCRdb's copy, which holds only in-frame ones; the method was immunoSEQ multiplex PCR. The sample lists 87,000 or so clones; approximately 79% were seen once. The ends were cut back, 0 bases at V and 6 bases at J, with 9 bases in the middle. This CDR3 is 14 amino acids long. In germline, CDR1 is KGHSH, CDR2 LQKENI. The V call is TRBV18, the J call TRBJ1-5; D might be TRBD1 (6 bases). Sequenced sample: peripheral blood. This TCR was sampled from a woman aged 80 or over with active or convalescent COVID-19. CDR3 bases: TGTGCCAGCTCACCACCGGGGGCAGGTCAGCCCCAGCATTTT. Its translation: CASSPPGAGQPQHF.